This TCR beta chain came from a study of T-cell reconstitution after alpha-beta-depleted transplantation in children. This clonotype was detected many times. Its antigen is as yet unknown. Whole-study findings and limits: Alpha-beta T cells present about two months after transplant were reported to originate from several hundred expanded graft clones. Most T-cell counts and diversity one year after the transplant came from T cells that were newly produced.

The CDR3 consists of 16 residues. Trimming removed 1 base from V and 7 bases from J; junction bases left unmatched: 7. CDR1 is SGHVS and CDR2 is FQNEAQ in the germline V gene. During its preparation, the TCRbeta library received unique molecular identifiers. Each CDR3 protein gets one entry after TCRdb re-called the PCR reads with MiXCR. The sample contains approximately 150,000 distinct CDR3 sequences, about 9% of which appear only once. This receptor was obtained from a female patient between 2 and 15 years old who had a stem cell transplant for congenital amegakaryocytic thrombocytopenia, so the T cells may come from the graft donor. The input for sequencing was PBMCs, mostly from graft donor cells, taken 180 days after TCRalphabeta/CD19-depleted stem cell transplant. This sequence joins TRBV7-8 and TRBJ1-6, with TRBD1 matching 7 bases. CDR3: CASSLDYAGGNSPLHF. The CDR3 bases are TGTGCCAGCAGCTTAGACTACGCAGGGGGGAATTCACCCCTCCACTTT. The full variable domain, rest sourced from reference TRBV7-8 and TRBJ1-6, is GAGVSQSPRYKVAKRGQDVALRCDPISGHVSLFWYQQALGQGPEFLTYFQNEAQLDKSGLPSDRFFAERPEGSVSTLKIQRTQQEDSAVYLCASSLDYAGGNSPLHFGNGTRLTVT.